This T cell receptor (beta chain) stems from a study of early T cells in non-severe SARS-CoV-2 infection. Each CDR3 protein is one row after TCRdb ran MiXCR on the 5' RACE reads. The sample gives 80,000 or so distinct CDR3 sequences, roughly 12% of which show up once; 3.4% is in the top ten. This clonotype was counted ten times or more. In germline, CDR1 is MDHEN, CDR2 SYDVKM. With 8 bases clipped from V and 5 bases from J, the junction kept 12 bases outside the gene matches. The CDR3 is 15 residues long. This chain joins TRBV28 and TRBJ2-3; 8 bases agree with TRBD2. This clonotype was sampled from an adult who was a healthcare worker with PCR-confirmed SARS-CoV-2 infection or an uninfected control (not recorded which). Source material: whole blood. The CDR3 here is CASGGGTAGEDTQYF. DNA of the CDR3: TGTGCCAGCGGCGGGGGGACGGCGGGAGAAGATACGCAGTATTTT.